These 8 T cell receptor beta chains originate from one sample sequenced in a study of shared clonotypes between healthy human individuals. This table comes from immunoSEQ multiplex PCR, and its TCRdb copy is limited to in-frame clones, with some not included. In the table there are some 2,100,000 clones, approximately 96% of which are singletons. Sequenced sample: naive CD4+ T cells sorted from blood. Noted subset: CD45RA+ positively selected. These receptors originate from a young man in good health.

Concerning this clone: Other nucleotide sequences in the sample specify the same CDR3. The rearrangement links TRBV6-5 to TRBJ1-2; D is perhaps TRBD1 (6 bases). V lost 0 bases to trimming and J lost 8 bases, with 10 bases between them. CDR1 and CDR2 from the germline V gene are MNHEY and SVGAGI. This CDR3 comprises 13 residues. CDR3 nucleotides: TGTGCCAGCAGTTACTCGAACAGGGACGGCTACACCTTC. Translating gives CASSYSNRDGYTF.

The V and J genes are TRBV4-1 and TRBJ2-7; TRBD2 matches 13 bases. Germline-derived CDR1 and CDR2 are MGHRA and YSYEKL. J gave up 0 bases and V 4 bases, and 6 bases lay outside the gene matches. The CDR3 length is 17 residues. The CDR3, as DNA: TGCGCCAGCAGCCCTCGGACTAGCGGGGGCAGCTCCTACGAGCAGTACTTC. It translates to CASSPRTSGGSSYEQYF.

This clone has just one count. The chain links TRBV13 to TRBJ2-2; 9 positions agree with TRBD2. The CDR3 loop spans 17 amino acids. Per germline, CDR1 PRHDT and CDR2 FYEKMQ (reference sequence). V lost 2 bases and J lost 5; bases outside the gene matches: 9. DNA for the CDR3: TGTGCCAGCAGCTTATCCCGCGGGAGGGTGAAGACCGGGGAGCTGTTTTTT. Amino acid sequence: CASSLSRGRVKTGELFF.

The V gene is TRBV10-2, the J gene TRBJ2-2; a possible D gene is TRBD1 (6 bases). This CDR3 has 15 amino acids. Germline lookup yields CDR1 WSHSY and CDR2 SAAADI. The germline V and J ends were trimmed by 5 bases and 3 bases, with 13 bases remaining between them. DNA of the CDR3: TGCGCCAGCAGTCAACAGGGAGCGGACACCGGGGAGCTGTTTTTT. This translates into CASSQQGADTGELFF.

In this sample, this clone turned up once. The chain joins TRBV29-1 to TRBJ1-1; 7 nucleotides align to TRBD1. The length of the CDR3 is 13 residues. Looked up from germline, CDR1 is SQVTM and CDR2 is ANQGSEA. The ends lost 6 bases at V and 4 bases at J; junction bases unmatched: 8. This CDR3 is CSVATGETTEAFF. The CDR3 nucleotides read TGCAGCGTCGCAACAGGGGAGACCACTGAAGCTTTCTTT.

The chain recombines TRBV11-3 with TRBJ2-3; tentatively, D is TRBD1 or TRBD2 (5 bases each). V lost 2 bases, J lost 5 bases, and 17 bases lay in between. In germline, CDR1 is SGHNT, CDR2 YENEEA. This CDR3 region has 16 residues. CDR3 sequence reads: CASSLRSGAAVDTQYF. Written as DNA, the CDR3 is TGTGCCAGCAGCTTACGCTCCGGGGCTGCAGTAGATACGCAGTATTTT.

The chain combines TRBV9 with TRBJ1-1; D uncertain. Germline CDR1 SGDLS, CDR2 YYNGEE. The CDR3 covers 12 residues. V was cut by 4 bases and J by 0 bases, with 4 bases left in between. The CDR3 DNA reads TGTGCCAGCAGCCCCATGAACACTGAAGCTTTCTTT. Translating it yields CASSPMNTEAFF.

CDR3 region: CASCILTSGGAGEQFF. CDR3 in DNA: TGTGCCAGCTGTATCCTGACTAGCGGGGGGGCAGGTGAGCAGTTCTTC. The chain carries TRBV2 and TRBJ2-1, with 14 nucleotides matching TRBD2. The CDR3 contains 16 residues. The junction had 12 bases not matched to a gene; V was cut back by 8 bases and J by 9 bases. Germline loops: CDR1 SNHLY, CDR2 FYNNEI.